This entry lists 9 T cell receptor beta chains sequenced from one sample in a study of CD8+ T cells in alopecia areata. The study sorted pooled cutaneous lymph node cells by CD4, CD8alpha, NKG2D, NKG2ACE and other markers. Sequencing relied on a cDNA template that was reverse transcribed from extracted RNA. Some clones are missing from TCRdb's copy, which holds only in-frame ones; the method was immunoSEQ multiplex PCR. Observed in the sample are 250,000 or so clones, none of them singletons. The sequencing input was CD4+ T cells sorted from a lymph node. These receptors were collected from a C3H/HeJ mouse with alopecia areata. This strain's MHC haplotype is H2-k.

With respect to this clone: Any gene name here is a mouse gene name. The read ends 4 residues early relative to the CDR3; the germline J gene fills the gap. This chain uses TRBV13-3 with TRBJ2-3; D possibly corresponds to TRBD1 (5 bases). Per the germline V gene, CDR1 is NNHDY and CDR2 is SYVADS. The CDR3 runs to 15 residues. V lost 0 bases and J 0 bases, leaving 8 bases between the germline ends. CDR3 DNA, as far as it was read: TGTGCCAGCAGTGATGCTGACAGTAGTGCAGAA. This gives the protein CASSDADSSAE. From start to end, the CDR3 is CASSDADSSAETLYF.

This clone occurred a few times. Gene names denote mouse genes. The CDR3 goes on 4 residues after the read ends, and that part is filled in from the germline J gene. The chain carries TRBV5 and TRBJ2-3; D ambiguous. The V end was cut by 0 bases, the J end by 0 bases, with 10 bases between. Germline V gives CDR1 LGHNA, CDR2 YNLKQL (reference sequence). This CDR3 has 16 residues. The sequenced CDR3 bases are TGTGCCAGCAGCCAAGATTACCTAACTAGTGCAGAA. Translation: CASSQDYLTSAE. From start to end, the CDR3 is CASSQDYLTSAETLYF.

On this clone: Genes and germline are mouse. Sequencing ends 4 residues short of the CDR3 end; the germline J gene provides the rest. The chain carries TRBV14 and TRBJ2-1; D possibly corresponds to TRBD2 (6 bases). The CDR3 has 14 residues. CDR1 SGHDT and CDR2 FRDEAV come from the germline V gene. The ends were cut back, 5 bases at V and 0 bases at J, with 9 bases in the middle. The CDR3 DNA, read in part, is TGTGCCAGCAGATTACTGGGTAACTATGCT. It specifies CASRLLGNYA. In full, the CDR3 reads CASRLLGNYAEQFF. Using reference TRBV14 and TRBJ2-1 for the parts outside the CDR3, the full variable domain is EAGVTQSPRYAVLQEGQAVSFWCDPISGHDTLYWYQQPRDQGPQLLVYFRDEAVIDNSQLPSDRFSAVRPKGTNSTLKIQSAKQGDTATYLCASRLLGNYAEQFFGPGTRLTVL.

This clone was seen only a few times. Genes and germline are mouse. The DNA ends 4 residues before the CDR3 does, and the rest of the CDR3 is filled in from the germline J gene. The V call is TRBV13-1, the J call TRBJ2-5, with TRBD2 matching over 9 bases. The germline V gene has CDR1 NSHNY and CDR2 SYGAGN. The CDR3 extends over 16 amino acids. J was trimmed by 0 bases and V by 1 base; bases with no gene match: 3. CDR3 protein: CASSDSGLGNQDTQYF. Partial CDR3 DNA: TGTGCCAGCAGTGATAGCGGACTGGGGAACCAAGAC.

About this clone itself: Genes here carry mouse names. From the germline J gene comes the end of the CDR3, since the read stops 4 residues before it. The V call is TRBV13-3, the J call TRBJ2-1, with 7 bases aligning to TRBD1. The germline gives CDR1 NNHDY, CDR2 SYVADS. The CDR3 runs to 14 residues. The trim removed 9 bases at V and 1 base at J, leaving 7 bases unmatched. Partial CDR3 DNA: TGTGCCATAACTCGGGACAGCAACTATGCT. It yields the protein CAITRDSNYA. The whole CDR3 is CAITRDSNYAEQFF.

This clone was picked up a small number of times. Gene names denote mouse genes. The identical CDR3 is also encoded by other nucleotide sequences in the sample. CDR3 DNA, as far as it was read: TGCACCTGCAGTGCCGGACTGGGGGGGGTTAACCAAGAC. It codes for CTCSAGLGGVNQD. The full-length CDR3 reads as CTCSAGLGGVNQDTQYF. The rearrangement joins TRBV1 to TRBJ2-5; 12 positions agree with TRBD2. The sequence runs out 4 residues before the end of the CDR3; the remainder is reconstructed from the germline J gene. Germline loops: CDR1 NSQYPW, CDR2 LRSPGD (reference sequence). There are 17 residues in the CDR3. V gave up 3 bases and J gave up 0 bases; unmatched junction bases: 4.

Comment on this clone: Here the gene names and germline are mouse. The CDR3 end lies 4 residues beyond the end of the read and is filled in from the germline J gene. The chain is built from TRBV1 and TRBJ2-1; 7 nucleotides line up with TRBD1. Germline CDR1 and CDR2: NSQYPW and LRSPGD (reference sequence). V lost 7 bases to trimming and J lost 4 bases; unmatched junction nucleotides: 4. The CDR3 runs to 13 residues. The CDR3 loop is CTCTRDRYAEQFF. The covered CDR3 bases are TGCACCTGCACAAGGGACAGATATGCT.

About this clone: Germline and genes: mouse. The observed sequence ends 4 residues before the CDR3 terminus, with the missing tail filled in from the germline J gene. This chain links TRBV31 with TRBJ2-4; weak D call: TRBD1 (6 bases). The CDR3 is 11 amino acids. CDR1 is GKSSPN and CDR2 is SITVG in the germline V gene. The part of the CDR3 DNA that was read is TGTGCCTGGAGACAGGGAAAC. Protein product: CAWRQGN. The full-length CDR3 reads as CAWRQGNTLYF.

Turning to this clone: Mouse germline and gene names are used. The read ends 4 residues early relative to the CDR3; the germline J gene fills the gap. The chain uses TRBV19 and TRBJ2-2, with TRBD2 identical over 7 bases. The germline V gene encodes CDR1 FNHDT and CDR2 SITEND (reference sequence). V was clipped by 4 bases and J by 4 bases; unmatched bases: 4. The CDR3 runs 14 residues. The part of the CDR3 DNA that was read is TGTGCCAGCAGTCCCTGGGGGAGCACCGGG. Translated: CASSPWGSTG. The CDR3 in its entirety is CASSPWGSTGQLYF.